The 3 T cell receptor beta chains reported below all come from one sample, sequenced in a study of vaccination and CD4 T cells after COVID-19 (dated by TCRdb to about 2022). The label giving this sample's treatment or condition can be read as: roughly nine-day PBMC culture with coronavirus spike peptide pools or control peptides (ViraFEST assay). These receptors' antigens are unknown. The library was prepared using PCR. For sequencing, an Illumina iSeq 100 was employed. DNA from cultured CD4+ T cells was subjected to TCR sequencing with the Oncomine TCR Beta short-read assay at the Johns Hopkins FTIC core. Using fastp at Q25 and MiXCR, TCRdb reprocessed the public reads and kept productive beta chains. CDR3 protein duplicates are merged, each entry listing the most common genes and DNA. Within this sample are roughly 9,800 distinct CDR3 sequences, with about 23% of them counted one time only. The ten biggest clones cover roughly 24% of the sample.

The sequencing used CD4+ T cells from blood, cultured in vitro, collected before SARS-CoV-2 vaccination. Receptor source: a human donor who received a COVID-19 vaccine.

The CDR3 loop reads CASSPLRDRGRNEQYF. Written as DNA, the CDR3 is TGTGCCAGCTCACCACTCCGGGACAGGGGGCGTAACGAGCAGTACTTC. The chain links TRBV18 to TRBJ2-7; 12 nucleotides align to TRBD1. The germline V gene has CDR1 KGHSH and CDR2 LQKENI. V shed 1 base, J shed 5 bases, and the junction held 6 bases outside the gene matches. The CDR3 runs 16 residues.

In this sample, this clonotype turned up a few times. CDR3: CASGPSGDTDTQYF. The CDR3 DNA sequence: TGCGCCAGCGGGCCTAGCGGGGACACAGATACGCAGTATTTT. The V and J genes are TRBV10-2 and TRBJ2-3; 9 bases agree with TRBD2. The CDR3 runs to 14 residues. V shed 8 bases, J shed 2 bases, and the junction held 5 bases outside the gene matches. The V gene's germline CDR1 is WSHSY and CDR2 SAAADI.

The J gene is TRBJ1-1, the V gene TRBV2, with D possibly being TRBD1 (5 bases). CDR3 length: 14 amino acids. Between the trimmed V and J ends, which lost 5 bases and 0 bases, there was a span of 10 bases. Germline assignment: CDR1 SNHLY and CDR2 FYNNEI. The CDR3 protein is CASSSRVVNTEAFF. CDR3 bases: TGTGCCAGCAGTAGCAGGGTCGTGAACACTGAAGCTTTCTTT.